This T cell receptor (beta chain) came from a study of T cell responses to AZD1222 COVID-19 vaccine. The study's findings and limits: At study baseline, merely five or six AZD1222 recipients were seropositive. It was only after the peak T cell response that any repertoires were sampled.

Points on this clone: The antigen is unknown.

The CDR3 extends over 14 amino acids. The V end lost 6 bases, the J end lost 7 bases, and 15 bases lay between the germline ends. The germline V gene encodes CDR1 MNHEY and CDR2 SVGAGI. The method was immunoSEQ multiplex PCR; TCRdb's version includes in-frame clones alone and lacks a portion of them. The data hold 150,000 or so clones, with over 80% observed a single time. The J gene is TRBJ1-4, the V gene TRBV6-5; the D gene is possibly TRBD1 (6 bases). This specimen consisted of peripheral blood, obtained 28 days after the second AZD1222 dose. The source is an adult who received the AZD1222 COVID-19 vaccine. DNA of the CDR3: TGTGCCAGCAGCGGCCTAGGGACATCTGAAAAACTGTTTTTT. Amino acids: CASSGLGTSEKLFF.